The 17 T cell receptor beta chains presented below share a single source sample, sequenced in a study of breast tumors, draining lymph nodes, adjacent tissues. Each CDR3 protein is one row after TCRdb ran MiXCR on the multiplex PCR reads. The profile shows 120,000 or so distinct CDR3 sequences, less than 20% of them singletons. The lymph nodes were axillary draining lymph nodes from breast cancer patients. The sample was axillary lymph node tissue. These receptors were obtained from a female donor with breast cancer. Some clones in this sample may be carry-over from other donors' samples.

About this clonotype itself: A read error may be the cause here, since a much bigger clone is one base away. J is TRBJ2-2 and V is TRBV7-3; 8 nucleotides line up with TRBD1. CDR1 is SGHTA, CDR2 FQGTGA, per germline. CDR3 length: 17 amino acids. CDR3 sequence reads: CASGLTSGTGNTGELFF. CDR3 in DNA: TGTGCCAGCGGCTTAACCTCTGGGACAGGGAACACCGGGGAGCTGTTTTTT.

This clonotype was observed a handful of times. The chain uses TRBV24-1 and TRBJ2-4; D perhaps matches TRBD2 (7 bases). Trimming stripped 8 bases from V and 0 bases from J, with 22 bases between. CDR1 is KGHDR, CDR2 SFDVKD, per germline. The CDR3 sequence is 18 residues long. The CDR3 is CATIGRAGDQVAKNIQYF. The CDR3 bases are TGTGCCACCATAGGGAGGGCAGGGGATCAAGTAGCCAAAAACATTCAGTACTTC.

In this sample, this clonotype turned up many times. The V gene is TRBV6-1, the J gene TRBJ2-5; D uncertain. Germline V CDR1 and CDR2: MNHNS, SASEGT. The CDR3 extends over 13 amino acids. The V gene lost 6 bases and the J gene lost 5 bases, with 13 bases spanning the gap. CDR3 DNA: TGTGCCAGCAGATCACTTGATTCGGAGACCCAGTACTTC. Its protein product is CASRSLDSETQYF.

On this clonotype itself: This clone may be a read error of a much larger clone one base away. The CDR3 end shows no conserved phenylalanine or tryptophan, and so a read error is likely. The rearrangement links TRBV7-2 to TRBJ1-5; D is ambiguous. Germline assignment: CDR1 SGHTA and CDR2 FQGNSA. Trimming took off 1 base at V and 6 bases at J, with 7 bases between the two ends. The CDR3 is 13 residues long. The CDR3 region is CASSLGDVQPQHL. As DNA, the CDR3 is TGTGCCAGCAGCTTAGGGGATGTTCAGCCCCAGCATCTT.

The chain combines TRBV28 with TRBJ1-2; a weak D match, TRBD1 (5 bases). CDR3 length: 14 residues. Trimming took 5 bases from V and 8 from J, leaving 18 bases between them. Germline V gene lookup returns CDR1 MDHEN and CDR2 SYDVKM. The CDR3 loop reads CASSPVQRGEGYTF. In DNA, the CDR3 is TGTGCCAGCAGTCCCGTTCAGAGGGGTGAAGGCTACACCTTC.

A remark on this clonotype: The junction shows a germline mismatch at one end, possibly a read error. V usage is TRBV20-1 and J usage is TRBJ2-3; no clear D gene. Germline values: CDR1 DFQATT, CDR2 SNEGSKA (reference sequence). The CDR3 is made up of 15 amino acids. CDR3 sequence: CGARAVLGSTDTQYF. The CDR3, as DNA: TGCGGTGCTAGAGCTGTCCTAGGGAGCACAGATACGCAGTATTTT.

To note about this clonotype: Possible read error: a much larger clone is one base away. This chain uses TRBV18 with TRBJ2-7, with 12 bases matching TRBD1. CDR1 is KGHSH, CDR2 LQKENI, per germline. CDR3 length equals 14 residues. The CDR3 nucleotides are TGTGCCAGCTCATCCCCGGGACAGGGGGCCGAGCAGCACTTC. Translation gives CASSSPGQGAEQHF.

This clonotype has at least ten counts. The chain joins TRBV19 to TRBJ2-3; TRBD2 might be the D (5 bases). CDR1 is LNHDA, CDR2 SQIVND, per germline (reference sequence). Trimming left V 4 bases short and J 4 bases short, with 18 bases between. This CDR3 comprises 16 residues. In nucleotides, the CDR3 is TGTGCCAGTAGTAGGAACGATTTCCGGGAATCAGATACGCAGTATTTT. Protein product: CASSRNDFRESDTQYF.

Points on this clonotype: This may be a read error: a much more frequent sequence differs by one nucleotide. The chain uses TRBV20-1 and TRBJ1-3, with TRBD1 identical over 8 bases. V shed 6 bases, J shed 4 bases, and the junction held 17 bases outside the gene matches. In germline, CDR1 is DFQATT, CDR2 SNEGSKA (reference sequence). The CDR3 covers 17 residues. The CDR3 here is CSASPAGRGLGGNTIYF. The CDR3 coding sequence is TGCAGTGCGAGTCCCGCCGGCAGGGGGCTTGGAGGAAACACCATATATTTT.

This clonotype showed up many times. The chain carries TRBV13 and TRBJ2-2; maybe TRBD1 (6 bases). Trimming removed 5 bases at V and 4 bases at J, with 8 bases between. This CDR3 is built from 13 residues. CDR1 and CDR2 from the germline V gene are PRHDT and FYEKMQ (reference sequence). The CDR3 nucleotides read TGTGCCAGCAGCAACAGGGCCACCGGGGAGCTGTTTTTT. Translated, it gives CASSNRATGELFF.

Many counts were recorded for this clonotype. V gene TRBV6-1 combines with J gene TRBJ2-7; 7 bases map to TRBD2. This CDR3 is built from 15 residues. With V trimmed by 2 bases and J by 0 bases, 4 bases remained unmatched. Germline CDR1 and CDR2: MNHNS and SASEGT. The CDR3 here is CASSEYSGASYEQYF. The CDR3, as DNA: TGTGCCAGCAGTGAATACAGCGGGGCCTCCTACGAGCAGTACTTC.

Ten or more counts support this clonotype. The CDR3: CASSRLAGESTGELFF. CDR3 bases: TGCGCCAGCAGTCGACTAGCGGGAGAGAGCACCGGGGAGCTGTTTTTT. This rearrangement joins TRBV5-1 to TRBJ2-2, with 12 bases lining up with TRBD2. The germline V gene encodes CDR1 SGHRS and CDR2 YFSETQ. This CDR3 has 16 amino acids. After removal of 5 bases from V and 4 bases from J, the junction contained 6 bases not matched to a gene.

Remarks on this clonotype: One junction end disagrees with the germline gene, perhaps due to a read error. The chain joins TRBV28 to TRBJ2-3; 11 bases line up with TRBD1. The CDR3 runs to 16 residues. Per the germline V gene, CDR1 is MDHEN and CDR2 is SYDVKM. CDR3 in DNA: TGTACCAGCAGCTTTTGGACAGGGGGCGCAACAGATACGCAGTATTTT. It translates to CTSSFWTGGATDTQYF.

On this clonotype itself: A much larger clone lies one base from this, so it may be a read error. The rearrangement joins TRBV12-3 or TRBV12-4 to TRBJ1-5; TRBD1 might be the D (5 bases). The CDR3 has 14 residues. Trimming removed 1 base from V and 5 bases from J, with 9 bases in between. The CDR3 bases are TGTGCCAGCAGTTTAGGTTCGGGGGATCAGCCCCAGCATTTT. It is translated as CASSLGSGDQPQHF.

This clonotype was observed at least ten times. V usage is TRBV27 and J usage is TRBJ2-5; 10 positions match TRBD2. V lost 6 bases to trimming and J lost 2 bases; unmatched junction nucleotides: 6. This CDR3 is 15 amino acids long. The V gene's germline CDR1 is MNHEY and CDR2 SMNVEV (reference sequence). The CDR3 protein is CASSPMTSGQETQYF. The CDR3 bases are TGTGCCAGCAGCCCAATGACTAGCGGGCAAGAGACCCAGTACTTC.

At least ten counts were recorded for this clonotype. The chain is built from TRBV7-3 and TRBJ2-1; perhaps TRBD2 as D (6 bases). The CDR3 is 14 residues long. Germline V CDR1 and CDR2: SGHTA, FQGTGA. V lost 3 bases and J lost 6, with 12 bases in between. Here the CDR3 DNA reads TGTGCCAGCAGCTTGGGAGGAGGAGGCAATGAGCAGTTCTTC. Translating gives CASSLGGGGNEQFF.

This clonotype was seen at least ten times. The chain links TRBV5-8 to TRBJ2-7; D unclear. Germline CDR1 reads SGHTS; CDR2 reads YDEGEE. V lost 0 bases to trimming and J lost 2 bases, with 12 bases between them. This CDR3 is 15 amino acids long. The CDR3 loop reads CASSLGKGLTYEQYF. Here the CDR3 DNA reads TGTGCCAGCAGCTTGGGTAAAGGCCTAACCTACGAGCAGTACTTC.